The present T cell receptor beta chain was sequenced within a study of shared clonotypes between healthy human individuals (dated by TCRdb to the early 2020s). Background on the whole study: Two women and three men aged 18 to 49 years were included in the cohort. Different laboratories and diverse techniques were used to prepare libraries and sequence TCR repertoires, to increase sequencing depth and limit assay-specific biases. For each donor, three plates each were used for CD4 naive and CD4 memory, two plates were used for CD8 naive, and one plate was used for CD8 memory. Each donor's leukapheresis produced roughly between roughly 0.85 and 10 billion PBMCs. To estimate repertoire size and how much clonotypes are shared between individuals, the study performed deep sequencing of blood TCR repertoires from a handful of healthy adults. General conclusions and limits of the study: Compared with non-shared clonotypes, the clonotypes found in all four sorted-subset donors had higher generation probabilities. Incomplete sequencing was indicated by rarefaction of sorted-subset datasets, despite the large sequencing depth. Larger estimated clonotype richness was generally found for naive subsets than for memory subsets. Pairwise subsampling indicated that sequencing depth was expected to affect the degree of clonotype sharing among donors. Sampling was restricted to blood, and TCR repertoires in tissue are likely to differ from TCR repertoires in blood. About 5% of naive CD4, 3% to 4% of naive CD8, approximately 2.2% of memory CD4, and over 0.35% of memory CD8 clonotypes were shared across several donors. Because the study included only a small number of donors, the genetic and exposure-history diversity represented was limited.

Healthy HIV-negative adults with no recently reported acute infections or vaccinations were included as donors. Every donor was a Caucasian adult residing in Nashville, Tennessee, USA. Magnetic negative selection was used to enrich CD4+ T cells, after which naive cells were positively selected on CD45RA and the negative fraction became the memory subset. After blood collection by leukapheresis, PBMCs were isolated using Ficoll-Histopaque density gradient centrifugation and then cryopreserved in the vapor phase of liquid nitrogen. Analytical flow cytometry was used to check the purity and quantity of each magnetically sorted T cell population. Genomic DNA was isolated from each sorted fraction and quantified by UV absorbance on a Nanodrop 2000c. TCR CDR3 regions were amplified from genomic DNA by multiplex PCR using the deep immunoSEQ assay. For each cell subset, the extracted genomic DNA was distributed evenly across all wells of several immunoSEQ 96-well plates, and each plate served as one replicate. Each replicate PCR for sorted subsets received about 180 ng genomic DNA, equal to about 30,000 T cell genomes. The purified libraries were quantified using a Qubit 3.0 fluorometer, sized with a Bioanalyzer 2100, and then quantified again using the KAPA Library Quantification kit. A separate single-read 150-cycle Illumina NextSeq 550 flow cell was used to sequence each immunoSEQ 96-well plate. As for the authors' bioinformatics: Because the immunoSEQ output included only junctional sequences and no quality scores, the filtering could not be the same as the filtering used for full-length reads. Sequences were annotated with PyIR, a Python wrapper for IgBLAST v1.9, and V/J genes and CDR3 were assigned using IMGT germline references. Reads with weak V/J assignments (E-value above 1e-6), missing CDR3, stop codons, out-of-frame junctions, or ambiguous translated residues were removed. V3J clonotypes were defined as sequences sharing the same inferred V gene, J gene, and CDR3 amino acid sequence. Percentage overlap between repertoires was calculated by dividing the number of shared unique clonotypes by the size of the smaller repertoire. Repertoire richness was assessed with RTK rarefaction, the Chao1 estimator, and Recon v2.1 estimates of unobserved clonotypes. Generation probabilities were computed with OLGA for all TCRbeta clonotypes obtained by the gDNA method from several donors. TCRdb limited this immuneACCESS table to in-frame rearrangements with V and J called. A share of clones is missing; checked studies link under half to unresolved V genes, and the rest is unexplained. V, J and clone size were drawn from that table, and D and trimming were deduced from the DNA. Present in this sample are 1.4 million to 1.5 million clones, approximately 96% of which were seen just once. The ten largest clonotypes hold about 1% of the sample.

In regard to this clone: Its recognized antigen is unknown. Base qualities are not recorded, but no much larger clone differs from it by a single base. Other DNA sequences within the sample encode an identical CDR3.

Trimming takes 4 bases off V and 1 base off J; junction bases not matched to a gene: 0. The germline V gene encodes CDR1 WNHNN and CDR2 SYGVQD (reference sequence). The CDR3, from cysteine to phenylalanine, totals 16 residues. The only DNA kept is the CDR3, 48 bases in frame from the first base. Rearrangement joined TRBV10-1 to TRBJ2-1, and 14 junctional nucleotides match TRBD2. This receptor was obtained from a man aged 30 to 39 in good health. Sequenced: naive CD4+ T cells sorted from blood. The cell subset or site label on this specimen signifies: CD45RA+ positively selected. The CDR3 region: CASSGTSGRSYNEQFF. The bases are TGCGCCAGCAGTGGGACTAGCGGGAGGTCCTACAATGAGCAGTTCTTC.